The 3 T cell receptor beta chains below were found in one sample sequenced in a study of chemoradiotherapy in HPV16-positive cancers. Profiled with immunoSEQ multiplex PCR; TCRdb holds only in-frame clones, not every one. This table holds roughly 3,000 clones, more than 75% found once. The material sequenced was tumor tissue, taken from a patient who underwent chemoradiotherapy. The receptors derive from a human donor with HPV-associated anogenital cancer.

V gene TRBV7-9 combines with J gene TRBJ2-5; D uncertain. V was trimmed by 3 bases and J by 3 bases, leaving 14 bases between them. CDR1 and CDR2 from the germline V gene are SEHNR and FQNEAQ (reference sequence). CDR3 length: 15 amino acids. As DNA, the CDR3 is TGTGCCAGCAGCTTTTTGGAAGGAGCAAAAGAGACCCAGTACTTC. Protein: CASSFLEGAKETQYF.

This chain joins TRBV28 and TRBJ1-2; possible D gene TRBD1, 6 bases. Germline CDR1 MDHEN, CDR2 SYDVKM. CDR3 size: 14 residues. Trimming took 3 bases from V and 4 from J, leaving 12 bases between them. DNA for the CDR3: TGTGCCAGCAGTTTTAGTACGGGGGCCTATGGCTACACCTTC. Its protein product is CASSFSTGAYGYTF.

This rearrangement joins TRBV6-1 to TRBJ2-3; the match to TRBD2 covers 13 bases. V was pared by 6 bases and J by 4 bases, with 4 bases of the junction left unmatched. Germline CDR1 and CDR2: MNHNS and SASEGT. This CDR3 is built from 15 residues. Here the CDR3 reads CASRRLAGGPDTQYF. The CDR3 DNA is TGTGCCAGCAGGCGACTAGCGGGGGGCCCAGATACGCAGTATTTT.